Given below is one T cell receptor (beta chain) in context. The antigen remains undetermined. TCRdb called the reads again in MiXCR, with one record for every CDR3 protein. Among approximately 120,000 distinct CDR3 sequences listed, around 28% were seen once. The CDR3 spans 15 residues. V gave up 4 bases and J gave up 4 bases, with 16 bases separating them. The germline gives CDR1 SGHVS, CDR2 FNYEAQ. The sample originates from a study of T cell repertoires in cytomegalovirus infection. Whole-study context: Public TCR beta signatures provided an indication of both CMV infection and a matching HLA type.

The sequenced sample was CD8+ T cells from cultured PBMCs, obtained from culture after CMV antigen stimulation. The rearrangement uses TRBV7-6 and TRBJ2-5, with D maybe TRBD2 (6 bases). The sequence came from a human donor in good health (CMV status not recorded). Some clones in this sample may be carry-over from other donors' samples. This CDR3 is CASSSTSSGAETQYF. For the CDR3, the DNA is TGTGCCAGCAGCTCGACTAGTAGTGGAGCAGAGACCCAGTACTTC.